The 27 T cell receptor beta chains given below trace back to one sample, sequenced in a study of blood T cells in healthy people across ages. The authors ran a second PCR of about 6 to 11 cycles using a sample-barcoded 5' primer and a J-beta primer mix. Using its own MiXCR run on the 5' RACE reads, TCRdb lists one record per CDR3 protein. The sample lists some 710,000 distinct CDR3 sequences, about a fifth occurring once. Material: blood. Every receptor here comes from a man between 65 and 85 years old in good health.

In the case of this clonotype: A single base separates this from a much larger clone, so it may be a read error. The gene calls are TRBV11-2 and TRBJ1-2; D remains ambiguous. The germline gives CDR1 SGHAT, CDR2 FQNNGV. V gave up 5 bases and J gave up 1 base, with 5 bases separating them. CDR3 length: 12 residues. The CDR3 reads CASSHGNYGYTF. In DNA, the CDR3 is TGTGCCAGCAGCCACGGTAACTATGGCTACACCTTC.

The V call is TRBV7-9, the J call TRBJ1-6; 7 bases match TRBD1. CDR1 is SEHNR, CDR2 FQNEAQ, per germline (reference sequence). This CDR3 contains 16 residues. V lost 5 bases, J lost 7 bases, and 11 bases stayed unmatched. CDR3 sequence reads: CASSRRGTATNSPLHF. The CDR3 nucleotides are TGTGCCAGCAGCCGCCGAGGGACAGCGACGAATTCACCCCTCCACTTT.

The rearrangement joins TRBV5-1 to TRBJ2-3; D remains unclear. V shed 4 bases and J shed 0 bases, with 9 bases lying between them. The CDR3 spans 14 residues. From germline, CDR1 is SGHRS and CDR2 YFSETQ. The CDR3 DNA follows: TGCGCCAGCAGCCCCAAGGGTAGCACAGATACGCAGTATTTT. Protein: CASSPKGSTDTQYF.

In its sample, this clonotype was seen a few times. This chain links TRBV7-2 with TRBJ2-1; 9 bases agree with TRBD2. The CDR3 is 16 amino acids. Germline trimming cut 4 bases from V and 6 bases from J; bases unmatched to any gene: 10. Germline CDR1 SGHTA, CDR2 FQGNSA. CDR3 DNA: TGTGCCAGCAGCTCCTTTAGCGGGAGTCTTTCCAATGAGCAGTTCTTC. It specifies CASSSFSGSLSNEQFF.

In this sample, this clonotype turned up a few times. The CDR3 sequence: CASSPRTGHYEQYF. In DNA, the CDR3 is TGTGCCAGCAGTCCTCGGACAGGGCACTACGAGCAGTACTTC. J is TRBJ2-1 and V is TRBV25-1, with 8 bases fitting TRBD1. The J call may be wrong; the DNA end is better matched by TRBJ2-7. There are 14 residues in the CDR3. Germline loops: CDR1 MGHDK, CDR2 SYGVNS.

V usage is TRBV12-3 or TRBV12-4 and J usage is TRBJ1-5; D gene unclear. Trimming removed 3 bases from V and 1 base from J, with 4 bases in between. The CDR3 runs 13 residues. The CDR3 reads CASSFKSNQPQHF. Here the CDR3 DNA reads TGTGCCAGCAGTTTCAAGAGCAATCAGCCCCAGCATTTT.

In this sample, this clonotype turned up a few times. This sequence joins TRBV12-3 or TRBV12-4 and TRBJ2-1; no reliable D call. The CDR3 spans 15 residues. V gave up 2 bases and J gave up 5 bases, with 13 bases separating them. The CDR3 loop is CASSLWANRNNEQFF. CDR3 nucleotide sequence: TGTGCCAGCAGTTTATGGGCGAACCGAAACAATGAGCAGTTCTTC.

This clonotype has only a few counts. An end of the junction differs from the germline gene, which may be a read error. The chain joins TRBV11-1 to TRBJ2-1, with a possible D match to TRBD2 (6 bases). The CDR3 consists of 15 residues. The germline V gene has CDR1 SGHAT and CDR2 FQDESV (reference sequence). Here the CDR3 reads CASSLDGTYYNEQFF. For the CDR3, the DNA is TGTGCCAGTAGCTTAGACGGGACTTATTACAATGAGCAGTTCTTC.

This clonotype was recorded a few times. This chain links TRBV5-1 with TRBJ2-1, with D maybe TRBD2 (6 bases). Trimming took off 3 bases at V and 0 bases at J, with 10 bases between the two ends. This CDR3 contains 15 residues. Germline values: CDR1 SGHRS, CDR2 YFSETQ. The CDR3 is CASSSGDNSYNEQFF. In DNA, the CDR3 is TGCGCCAGCAGCTCGGGGGATAACTCCTACAATGAGCAGTTCTTC.

The V and J genes are TRBV20-1 and TRBJ1-5; no clear D. The ends were cut back, 3 bases at V and 3 bases at J, with 15 bases in the middle. The CDR3 length is 15 residues. Germline values: CDR1 DFQATT, CDR2 SNEGSKA (reference sequence). As DNA, the CDR3 is TGCAGTGCTAGTTCTCAAGGGTATGTCAATCAGCCCCAGCATTTT. It is translated as CSASSQGYVNQPQHF.

The chain carries TRBV11-3 and TRBJ2-5; D unresolved. The ends were cut back, 5 bases at V and 5 bases at J, with 15 bases in the middle. Germline V CDR1 and CDR2: SGHNT, YENEEA. The CDR3 is made up of 14 amino acids. CDR3 DNA: TGTGCCAGCAGCGTGAGTCGTAGCTCCGAGACCCAGTACTTC. Amino acid sequence: CASSVSRSSETQYF.

CDR3 sequence (DNA): TGTGCCAGCAGGGACAGAAGAGGAGTAGACATTCAGTACTTC. This codes for CASRDRRGVDIQYF. The V call is TRBV6-2 or TRBV6-3, the J call TRBJ2-4; D is possibly TRBD1 (6 bases). Trimming pared 6 bases from V and 8 bases from J, leaving 17 bases between. CDR1 is MNHEY and CDR2 is SVGEGT in the germline V gene. This CDR3 contains 14 residues.

The chain uses TRBV29-1 and TRBJ2-3; no reliable D call. V shed 4 bases and J shed 2 bases, with 10 bases lying between them. From germline, CDR1 is SQVTM and CDR2 ANQGSEA. This CDR3 contains 13 residues. CDR3 protein: CSVGGDITDTQYF. The CDR3 region has the DNA TGCAGCGTTGGAGGAGACATCACAGATACGCAGTATTTT.

This chain connects TRBV6-1 to TRBJ1-5; 7 bases line up with TRBD1. CDR3 length: 15 amino acids. Germline CDR1 reads MNHNS; CDR2 reads SASEGT. Trimming at V came to 3 bases and at J to 7 bases, leaving 9 bases not matched to a gene. The CDR3 protein is CASSDRQGGWQPQHF. Written as DNA, the CDR3 is TGTGCCAGCAGTGACCGACAGGGAGGTTGGCAGCCCCAGCATTTT.

This clonotype was recorded many times. The gene calls are TRBV5-1 and TRBJ1-6, with 8 bases that match TRBD1. The V segment lost 2 bases and the J segment 3 bases; nucleotides outside the gene matches: 4. CDR3 size: 16 residues. Germline loops: CDR1 SGHRS, CDR2 YFSETQ. The CDR3 coding sequence is TGCGCCAGCAGCTTCGACGGGACAGGCTATAATTCACCCCTCCACTTT. It specifies CASSFDGTGYNSPLHF.

This clonotype was seen only a few times. The V call is TRBV5-1, the J call TRBJ2-1; TRBD1 aligns across 9 bases. Germline CDR1 and CDR2: SGHRS and YFSETQ. With V trimmed by 10 bases and J by 0 bases, 11 bases remained unmatched. There are 16 residues in the CDR3. The CDR3 here is CARGTGPKSSYNEQFF. The CDR3 DNA follows: TGCGCCCGCGGGACAGGGCCGAAAAGCTCCTACAATGAGCAGTTCTTC. Full variable domain (missing parts from reference TRBV5-1 and TRBJ2-1): KAGVTQTPRYLIKTRGQQVTLSCSPISGHRSVSWYQQTPGQGLQFLFEYFSETQRNKGNFPGRFSGRQFSNSRSEMNVSTLELGDSALYLCARGTGPKSSYNEQFFGPGTRLTVL.

The chain links TRBV5-1 to TRBJ2-7; weak D call: TRBD2 (6 bases). V was pared by 3 bases and J by 5 bases, with 12 bases between. The V gene's germline CDR1 is SGHRS and CDR2 YFSETQ. CDR3 size: 13 residues. The CDR3, as DNA: TGCGCCAGCAGCTGGGGACTCCTGGACGAGCAGTACTTC. Translated, it gives CASSWGLLDEQYF.

This clonotype has a handful of counts. One end of the junction varies from germline; a read error may be responsible. The chain has TRBV11-2 and TRBJ2-5; D is unresolved. TRBJ2-7 explains the end of the DNA better; the J call may be wrong. Germline V gives CDR1 SGHAT, CDR2 FQNNGV. CDR3 length equals 15 residues. The CDR3: CASRLASSDPYEQYF. DNA of the CDR3: TGTGCCAGCAGATTAGCAAGTTCGGATCCCTACGAGCAGTACTTC.

Only a few counts were recorded for this clonotype. This chain connects TRBV11-2 to TRBJ2-6; D is undetermined. The germline V and J ends were trimmed by 7 bases and 0 bases, with 7 bases remaining between them. CDR1 is SGHAT, CDR2 FQNNGV, per germline. The CDR3 is 14 residues long. DNA of the CDR3: TGTGCCAGCATTCTAACCTCTGGGGCCAACGTCCTGACTTTC. It encodes CASILTSGANVLTF.

The chain links TRBV10-1 to TRBJ2-5; D not certain. This CDR3 is 14 amino acids long. The germline V and J ends were trimmed by 2 bases and 0 bases, with 7 bases remaining between them. Germline V gene sequence: CDR1 WNHNN, CDR2 SYGVQD (reference sequence). The CDR3 DNA reads as TGCGCCAGCAGTGAGGCGCTATACCAAGAGACCCAGTACTTC. Translated: CASSEALYQETQYF.

This clonotype was counted a few times. This sequence joins TRBV19 and TRBJ2-5; D possibly uses TRBD1 or TRBD2 (6 bases each). Trimming shortened V by 4 bases and J by 0 bases, and 18 bases separated the two germline ends. The length of the CDR3 is 17 residues. Germline lookup yields CDR1 LNHDA and CDR2 SQIVND (reference sequence). The CDR3 region has the DNA TGTGCCAGTAGTAAGGGACGCGGGACATACGACCAAGAGACCCAGTACTTC. Residues: CASSKGRGTYDQETQYF.

The chain has TRBV7-2 and TRBJ1-2; tentative D call: TRBD1 (5 bases). Germline values: CDR1 SGHTA, CDR2 FQGNSA. The V end was cut by 2 bases, the J end by 4 bases, with 17 bases between. The length of the CDR3 is 16 residues. As DNA, the CDR3 is TGTGCCAGCAGCTTAATGGGCGTACAGGAATCCTATGGCTACACCTTC. This codes for CASSLMGVQESYGYTF.

About this clonotype itself: At one end, the junction sequence differs from germline, possibly due to a read error. J is TRBJ2-5 and V is TRBV12-5, with TRBD1 matching over 7 bases. The germline V gene encodes CDR1 LGHNT and CDR2 FRNRAP. CDR3 length: 14 amino acids. Here the CDR3 reads CAGGLGTDQETQYF. CDR3 DNA sequence: TGTGCTGGTGGTTTAGGGACAGACCAAGAGACCCAGTACTTC.

The chain is built from TRBV6-2 or TRBV6-3 and TRBJ1-5; 12 bases match TRBD1. J gave up 6 bases and V 2 bases, and 11 bases lay outside the gene matches. Per the germline V gene, CDR1 is MNHEY and CDR2 is SVGEGT. The length of the CDR3 is 18 residues. CDR3 bases: TGTGCCAGCAGTTACGACCGGGACAGGGGGCGCTGGGGTCAGCCCCAGCATTTT. Translated: CASSYDRDRGRWGQPQHF.

This chain joins TRBV20-1 and TRBJ1-1; D perhaps matches TRBD1 (6 bases). There are 14 residues in the CDR3. Germline assignment: CDR1 DFQATT and CDR2 SNEGSKA (reference sequence). V lost 5 bases and J 0 bases, leaving 13 bases between the germline ends. The CDR3 DNA follows: TGCAGTGCTGCCCCGGACAGAATGAACACTGAAGCTTTCTTT. It yields the protein CSAAPDRMNTEAFF.

The gene calls are TRBV7-3 and TRBJ2-2, with D perhaps matching TRBD1 or TRBD2 (6 bases each). The germline V and J ends were trimmed by 5 bases and 2 bases, with 15 bases remaining between them. CDR1 is SGHTA and CDR2 is FQGTGA in the germline V gene. This CDR3 is built from 16 residues. CDR3 nucleotides: TGTGCCAGCAGCATCGGGGGCGGACACAACACCGGGGAGCTGTTTTTT. The encoded protein is CASSIGGGHNTGELFF.

Comments on this clonotype: One junction end disagrees with the germline gene, perhaps due to a read error. This rearrangement joins TRBV28 to TRBJ1-2; a weak D match, TRBD1 (6 bases). Germline CDR1 MDHEN, CDR2 SYDVKM. CDR3 length: 14 amino acids. The CDR3 coding sequence is TGTGCCAGCAGGGTCCGGGGGCCTAACTATGGCCACACCTTC. The encoded protein is CASRVRGPNYGHTF.